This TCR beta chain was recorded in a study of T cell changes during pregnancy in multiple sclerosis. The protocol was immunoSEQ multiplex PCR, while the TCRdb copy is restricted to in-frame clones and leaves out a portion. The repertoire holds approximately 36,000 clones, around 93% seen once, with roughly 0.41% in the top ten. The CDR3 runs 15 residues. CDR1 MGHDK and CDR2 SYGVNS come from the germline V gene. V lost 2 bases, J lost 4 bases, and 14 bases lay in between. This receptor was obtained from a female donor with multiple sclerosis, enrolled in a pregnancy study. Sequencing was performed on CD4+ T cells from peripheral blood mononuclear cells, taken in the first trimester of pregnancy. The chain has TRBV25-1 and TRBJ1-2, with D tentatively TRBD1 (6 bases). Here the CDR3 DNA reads TGTGCCAGCAGTGAAATGGTGGGGACAAGCTATGGCTACACCTTC. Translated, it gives CASSEMVGTSYGYTF.